One and the same sample provided the 15 T cell receptor beta chains below, sequenced in a study of cytomegalovirus exposure and HLA in healthy donors. Produced via immunoSEQ multiplex PCR; TCRdb's table is partial and in-frame only. The sample has 150,000 to 200,000 clones, about 82% seen once. The specimen was PBMCs. All receptors derive from a woman between 18 and 29 years old in good health and CMV-seronegative.

V and J are TRBV11-1 and TRBJ1-1; TRBD1 aligns across 11 bases. The CDR3 has 16 amino acids. Per germline, CDR1 SGHAT and CDR2 FQDESV (reference sequence). Trimming took 5 bases from V and 10 from J; bases not matched to a gene: 15. CDR3 bases: TGTGCCAGCAGCCAAGGCATGGGGACAGGGGGTAATAGAGCTTTCTTT. Its protein is CASSQGMGTGGNRAFF.

The genes are TRBV9 and TRBJ1-2; D is perhaps TRBD1 (6 bases). Per the germline V gene, CDR1 is SGDLS and CDR2 is YYNGEE. V was clipped by 0 bases and J by 7 bases, with 10 bases between them. The CDR3 sequence is 13 residues long. The CDR3 DNA follows: TGTGCCAGCAGCGTAGGGGGGCTCGGTGGCTACACCTTC. Translating it yields CASSVGGLGGYTF.

V usage is TRBV2 and J usage is TRBJ2-6; 7 bases are a match to TRBD1. Germline V gene data show CDR1 as SNHLY and CDR2 as FYNNEI. V shed 8 bases, J shed 0 bases, and the junction held 10 bases outside the gene matches. This CDR3 has 17 amino acids. The CDR3 sequence: CASVIDRVASGANVLTF. CDR3 bases: TGTGCCAGCGTAATCGACAGGGTAGCCTCTGGGGCCAACGTCCTGACTTTC.

The chain employs TRBV27 and TRBJ1-1; 8 bases are a match to TRBD1. After removal of 3 bases from V and 1 base from J, the junction contained 7 bases not matched to a gene. CDR3 length: 16 amino acids. Germline values: CDR1 MNHEY, CDR2 SMNVEV (reference sequence). The DNA of the CDR3 is TGTGCCAGCAGTTTTAGACAGGGGCGTGGGAACACTGAAGCTTTCTTT. Amino acids: CASSFRQGRGNTEAFF.

The chain recombines TRBV15 with TRBJ2-2; D may be TRBD2 (6 bases). V dropped 0 bases and J dropped 8 bases, with 10 bases sitting between them. This CDR3 has 14 residues. Germline V gives CDR1 LNHNV, CDR2 YYDKDF (reference sequence). The CDR3 sequence is CATSRDWGVGELFF. The DNA of the CDR3 is TGTGCCACCAGCAGAGATTGGGGGGTTGGGGAGCTGTTTTTT.

A note on this clone: The same CDR3 is also encoded by other DNA sequences in this sample. The chain combines TRBV18 with TRBJ1-1, with TRBD1 as a possible D gene (6 bases). The CDR3 spans 13 residues. V lost 3 bases, J lost 5 bases, and 10 bases lay in between. Germline V gives CDR1 KGHSH, CDR2 LQKENI. CDR3 DNA: TGTGCCAGCTCACCTCAGGGGCAGACTGAAGCTTTCTTT. Its protein product is CASSPQGQTEAFF.

The rearrangement links TRBV19 to TRBJ1-2; 7 bases agree with TRBD1. Germline lookup yields CDR1 LNHDA and CDR2 SQIVND (reference sequence). V gave up 8 bases and J gave up 8 bases; unmatched junction bases: 17. This CDR3 is built from 15 residues. CDR3 sequence reads: CASGGRGQRRNGYTF. The CDR3 DNA reads TGTGCCAGTGGGGGCCGGGGACAGCGTCGAAACGGCTACACCTTC.

V gene TRBV19 combines with J gene TRBJ2-1; TRBD1 matches at 7 bases. The CDR3 length is 14 residues. Germline lookup yields CDR1 LNHDA and CDR2 SQIVND (reference sequence). Trimming cost V 11 bases and J 4 bases; bases outside gene matches: 11. The CDR3 nucleotides read TGTGCCGATCCACCGGGACAGTATTACAATGAGCAGTTCTTC. Amino acid sequence: CADPPGQYYNEQFF. The variable domain in full, with the rest retrieved from reference TRBV19 and TRBJ2-1, is DGGITQSPKYLFRKEGQNVTLSCEQNLNHDAMYWYRQDPGQGLRLIYYSQIVNDFQKGDIAEGYSVSREKKESFPLTVTSAQKNPTAFYLCADPPGQYYNEQFFGPGTRLTVL.

J is TRBJ1-1 and V is TRBV2; the match to TRBD1 covers 7 bases. Trimming cost V 4 bases and J 5 bases; bases outside gene matches: 10. CDR3 length: 15 residues. Germline V gives CDR1 SNHLY, CDR2 FYNNEI. CDR3 in amino acids: CASSAGGGAGTEAFF. Here the CDR3 DNA reads TGTGCCAGCAGTGCGGGAGGGGGCGCGGGGACTGAAGCTTTCTTT.

The rearrangement joins TRBV2 to TRBJ2-2; 8 positions agree with TRBD2. The CDR3 contains 14 residues. Germline trimming cut 8 bases from V and 5 bases from J; bases unmatched to any gene: 7. CDR1 is SNHLY and CDR2 is FYNNEI in the germline V gene. As DNA, the CDR3 is TGTGCCAGCCGACGGGAGGGAGTTACCGGGGAGCTGTTTTTT. Translated, it gives CASRREGVTGELFF.

This chain uses TRBV6-1 with TRBJ1-1; D gene ambiguous. Germline V gene data show CDR1 as MNHNS and CDR2 as SASEGT. The CDR3 is 14 residues long. Trimming cost V 0 bases and J 4 bases, with 9 bases left between them. In DNA form, the CDR3 reads TGTGCCAGCAGTGAAGCCGAGGGTGGCACTGAAGCTTTCTTT. This sequence encodes CASSEAEGGTEAFF.

This clone was observed a few times. The rearrangement uses TRBV10-3 and TRBJ2-7; 10 bases are a match to TRBD2. The CDR3 sequence is 14 residues long. Per the germline V gene, CDR1 is ENHRY and CDR2 is SYGVKD. V lost 7 bases, J lost 2 bases, and 5 bases stayed unmatched. The CDR3 protein is CAIIRTSGPYEQYF. Here the CDR3 DNA reads TGTGCCATCATCAGGACTAGCGGACCCTACGAGCAGTACTTC.

The rearrangement links TRBV27 to TRBJ2-7, with 8 positions matching TRBD1. Germline V CDR1 and CDR2: MNHEY, SMNVEV (reference sequence). The V gene end was trimmed by 6 bases and the J gene end by 0 bases; junction bases not matched to a gene: 7. The length of the CDR3 is 15 residues. CDR3 region: CASSQDRVSSYEQYF. CDR3 in DNA: TGTGCCAGCAGCCAGGACAGGGTAAGCTCCTACGAGCAGTACTTC.

The chain couples TRBV9 to TRBJ1-3, with D perhaps matching TRBD1 (6 bases). V dropped 0 bases and J dropped 4 bases, with 17 bases sitting between them. The germline V gene encodes CDR1 SGDLS and CDR2 YYNGEE. The CDR3 is 17 residues long. CDR3 DNA: TGTGCCAGCAGCGTAGGTGGACAGTTGGCGATAGGAAACACCATATATTTT. Translated, it gives CASSVGGQLAIGNTIYF. Full variable domain (missing parts from reference TRBV9 and TRBJ1-3): DSGVTQTPKHLITATGQRVTLRCSPRSGDLSVYWYQQSLDQGLQFLIQYYNGEERAKGNILERFSAQQFPDLHSELNLSSLELGDSALYFCASSVGGQLAIGNTIYFGEGSWLTVV.

V is TRBV5-4 and J is TRBJ1-4; possible D gene TRBD1, 5 bases. Looked up from germline, CDR1 is SGHNT and CDR2 is YYREEE (reference sequence). V gave up 0 bases and J gave up 10 bases, with 16 bases separating them. The CDR3 covers 15 residues. CDR3 sequence reads: CASSLAATTGGKLFF. In DNA, the CDR3 is TGTGCCAGCAGCTTGGCGGCAACCACAGGTGGAAAACTGTTTTTT.